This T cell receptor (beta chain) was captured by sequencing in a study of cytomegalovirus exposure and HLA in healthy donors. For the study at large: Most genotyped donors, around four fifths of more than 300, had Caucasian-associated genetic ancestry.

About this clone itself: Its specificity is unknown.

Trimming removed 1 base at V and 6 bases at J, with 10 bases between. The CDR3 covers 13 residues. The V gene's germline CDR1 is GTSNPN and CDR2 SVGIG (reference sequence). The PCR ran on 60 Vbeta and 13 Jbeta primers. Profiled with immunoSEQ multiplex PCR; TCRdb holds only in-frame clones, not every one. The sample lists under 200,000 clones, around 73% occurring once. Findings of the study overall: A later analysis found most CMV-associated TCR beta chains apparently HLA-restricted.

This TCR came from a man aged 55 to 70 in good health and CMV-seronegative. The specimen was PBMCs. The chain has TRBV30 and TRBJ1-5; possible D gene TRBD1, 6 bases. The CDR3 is CAWSERGSQPQHF. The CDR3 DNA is TGTGCCTGGAGTGAGAGGGGGAGTCAGCCCCAGCATTTT. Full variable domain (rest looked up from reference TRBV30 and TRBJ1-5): SQTIHQWPATLVQPVGSPLSLECTVEGTSNPNLYWYRQAAGRGLQLLFYSVGIGQISSEVPQNLSASRPQDRQFILSSKKLLLSDSGFYLCAWSERGSQPQHFGDGTRLSIL.